Presented here are 8 T cell receptor beta chains from one specimen sequenced in a study of cytomegalovirus exposure and HLA in healthy donors. PCR involved 60 Vbeta and 13 Jbeta primers. The protocol was immunoSEQ multiplex PCR, while the TCRdb copy is restricted to in-frame clones and leaves out a portion. The data show about 200,000 clones, about 85% seen once. The material sequenced was PBMCs. The receptors were sampled from a boy aged 2 to 10 in good health and CMV-seronegative.

This chain joins TRBV28 and TRBJ2-1; 7 bases fit TRBD2. In germline, CDR1 is MDHEN, CDR2 SYDVKM. This CDR3 is built from 14 residues. Trimming took 6 bases from V and 1 from J; bases not matched to a gene: 3. The CDR3 loop reads CASRLAASYNEQFF. The CDR3 nucleotides are TGTGCCAGCAGGCTAGCGGCTTCCTACAATGAGCAGTTCTTC.

V is TRBV5-5 and J is TRBJ1-5, with D maybe TRBD1 (5 bases). CDR1 SGHKS and CDR2 YYEKEE come from the germline V gene (reference sequence). CDR3 size: 19 residues. V lost 0 bases and J lost 8, with 27 bases in between. This CDR3 reads CASSLGLEQDPRVSKPQHF. The CDR3 DNA follows: TGTGCCAGCAGCTTGGGACTCGAACAGGATCCGCGTGTGAGTAAGCCCCAGCATTTT.

The CDR3 loop is CASSVWTGDGYTF. The CDR3 region has the DNA TGTGCCAGCAGCGTGTGGACAGGGGACGGCTACACCTTC. The chain has TRBV9 and TRBJ1-2; 9 nucleotides line up with TRBD1. Germline V lookup: CDR1 SGDLS, CDR2 YYNGEE. This CDR3 has 13 residues. The V and J ends lost 2 bases and 8 bases, in that order; junction bases with no gene match: 4.

The V and J genes are TRBV7-2 and TRBJ1-3; D unresolved. V was pared by 4 bases and J by 0 bases, with 4 bases between. Germline V gives CDR1 SGHTA, CDR2 FQGNSA. CDR3 length: 13 residues. CDR3 amino acids: CASSYSSGNTIYF. The DNA for the CDR3 is TGTGCCAGCAGCTACAGCTCTGGAAACACCATATATTTT.

The rearrangement uses TRBV6-6 and TRBJ2-1; D is uncertain. The V gene's germline CDR1 is MNHNY and CDR2 SVGAGI (reference sequence). The V end lost 6 bases, the J end lost 2 bases, and 17 bases lay between the germline ends. The CDR3 is made up of 16 amino acids. DNA of the CDR3: TGTGCCAGCAGCCTCCTTTTAGCCGACCCCTACAATGAGCAGTTCTTC. Translated, it gives CASSLLLADPYNEQFF.

The chain links TRBV30 to TRBJ2-5; D is uncertain. The germline gives CDR1 GTSNPN, CDR2 SVGIG (reference sequence). Deletions cut 2 bases from V and 5 bases from J, with 12 bases between. The CDR3 covers 13 residues. The CDR3 nucleotides read TGTGCCTGGAGTCCGTCTAATATCGAGACCCAGTACTTC. Translating gives CAWSPSNIETQYF.

This chain connects TRBV5-1 to TRBJ1-5; D call uncertain. The V gene lost 1 base and the J gene lost 4 bases, with 6 bases spanning the gap. Germline loops: CDR1 SGHRS, CDR2 YFSETQ. The CDR3 spans 13 residues. The CDR3 region is CASSLFSNQPQHF. CDR3 bases: TGCGCCAGCAGCTTGTTTAGTAATCAGCCCCAGCATTTT.

This chain joins TRBV7-8 and TRBJ2-7, with D hard to call. Germline values: CDR1 SGHVS, CDR2 FQNEAQ. This CDR3 is built from 14 residues. Trimming took 1 base from V and 2 from J, leaving 9 bases between them. This CDR3 is CASSLGLITYEQYF. CDR3 nucleotide sequence: TGTGCCAGCAGCTTAGGGCTGATCACCTACGAGCAGTACTTC.